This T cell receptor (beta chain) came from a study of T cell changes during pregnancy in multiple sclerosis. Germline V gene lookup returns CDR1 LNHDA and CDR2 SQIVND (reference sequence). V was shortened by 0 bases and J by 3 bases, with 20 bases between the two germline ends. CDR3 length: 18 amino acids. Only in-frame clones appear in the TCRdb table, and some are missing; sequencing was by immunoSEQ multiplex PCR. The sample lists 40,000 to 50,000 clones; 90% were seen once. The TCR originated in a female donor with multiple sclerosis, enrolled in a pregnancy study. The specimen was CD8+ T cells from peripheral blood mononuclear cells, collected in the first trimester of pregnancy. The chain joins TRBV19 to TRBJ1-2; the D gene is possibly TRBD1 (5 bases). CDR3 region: CASSIDIRAGQRHYGYTF. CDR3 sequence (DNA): TGTGCCAGTAGTATAGATATCAGGGCGGGGCAGCGGCACTATGGCTACACCTTC.